The TCR beta chain under discussion was sequenced for a study of blood T cell repertoires in COVID-19. Overall study: Whether acute or convalescent, the COVID-19 samples came from the United States, Italy and Spain.

In the authors' workflow: Nucleated cell number was recorded as an estimate derived from reference gene primer amplification. TCRdb's copy holds only in-frame clones and misses some; the assay was immunoSEQ multiplex PCR. D and trimming were read from the DNA, whereas the V and J calls and clone size are those reported in that table. The sample has approximately 250,000 clones; 88% are singletons. The CDR3 is made up of 13 amino acids. The germline V and J ends were trimmed by 9 bases and 1 base, with 9 bases remaining between them. CDR1 and CDR2 (germline): KGHDR, SFDVKD. Ages ranged from about 18 to 89 years, with residence in approximately 25 US areas. Two consecutive negative NP/OP PCR tests, clearance, or resolved symptoms defined Cohort 3 recovery.

The chain couples TRBV24-1 to TRBJ1-5, with D tentatively TRBD1 (5 bases). This clonotype was sampled from a woman in her twenties or thirties who had recovered from COVID-19. The sample taken for sequencing was PBMCs or T cells enriched from blood (not recorded which). The CDR3 region has the DNA TGTGCCACCGGTCAGGGCAGCAATCAGCCCCAGCATTTT. Protein: CATGQGSNQPQHF.